This T cell receptor beta chain was captured by sequencing in a study of OX40 agonist ivuxolimab in advanced cancers. The study's findings and limits: There was clonal expansion of CD4+ and CD8+ blood T cells by week 6 at 0.1 to 3.0 mg/kg. Expanded clones belonging to CD8+ T cells outnumbered, on average, those of CD4+.

Clones were read by immunoSEQ multiplex PCR, and TCRdb kept only the in-frame ones, dropping some. The sample yields 80,000 to 95,000 clones, about 86% seen once. J was trimmed by 4 bases and V by 4 bases; bases with no gene match: 0. The CDR3 totals 13 residues. CDR1 and CDR2 (germline): SQVTM, ANQGSEA. With respect to this clone: As yet, its antigen is unknown.

The clonotype originates from an adult with an advanced solid tumor such as melanoma, head and neck, liver or kidney cancer. Source: CD4+ or CD8+ T cells sorted from blood, taken in a trial of the OX40 agonist ivuxolimab. V and J are TRBV29-1 and TRBJ2-2; TRBD1 matches at 10 bases. Here the CDR3 reads CSVGQGATGELFF. CDR3 coding DNA: TGCAGCGTTGGACAGGGGGCCACCGGGGAGCTGTTTTTT.